Below are 4 T cell receptor beta chains sequenced from a single sample in a study of CD8 T cells in ankylosing spondylitis. Their antigens remain unidentified. Study-level findings and limits: There was a TCR beta motif, made of several highly homologous variants, that appeared characteristic of ankylosing spondylitis blood.

Using its own MiXCR run on the 5' RACE reads, TCRdb lists one record per CDR3 protein. The sample carries 500,000 to 650,000 distinct CDR3 sequences, about 5.2% recorded once. The specimen sequenced was blood, either unsorted or a sorted T cell fraction (not recorded which). The receptors stem from a male donor with ankylosing spondylitis.

This clonotype has a count of ten or more. The rearrangement joins TRBV9 to TRBJ2-5; no firm D call. CDR3 length equals 13 residues. The germline V and J ends were trimmed by 1 base and 5 bases, with 9 bases remaining between them. Germline V gene lookup returns CDR1 SGDLS and CDR2 YYNGEE. The CDR3: CASSVRVRETQYF. The CDR3 coding sequence is TGTGCCAGCAGCGTACGGGTCCGCGAGACCCAGTACTTC.

The V call is TRBV28, the J call TRBJ1-1, with a weak D call TRBD1 (5 bases). V lost 3 bases, J lost 4 bases, and 12 bases lay in between. CDR1 is MDHEN and CDR2 is SYDVKM in the germline V gene. This CDR3 spans 14 amino acids. This CDR3 reads CASSFAGGGTEAFF. The DNA for the CDR3 is TGTGCCAGCAGTTTCGCCGGGGGAGGCACTGAAGCTTTCTTT.

The J gene is TRBJ2-5, the V gene TRBV25-1, with D perhaps matching TRBD2 (6 bases). The V gene's germline CDR1 is MGHDK and CDR2 SYGVNS. The CDR3 contains 13 residues. The V and J ends lost 7 bases and 5 bases respectively, with 14 bases between them. This CDR3 is CASNLARLETQYF. For the CDR3, the DNA is TGTGCCAGCAACCTAGCGCGATTGGAGACCCAGTACTTC.

This clonotype has a handful of counts. The V call is TRBV28, the J call TRBJ1-5, with a weak D call TRBD1 (5 bases). Germline CDR1 and CDR2: MDHEN and SYDVKM. The CDR3 loop spans 15 amino acids. The V end lost 3 bases, the J end lost 3 bases, and 12 bases lay between the germline ends. The CDR3, as DNA: TGTGCCAGCAGTTTGGGGGGAACAAACAATCAGCCCCAGCATTTT. Translated: CASSLGGTNNQPQHF.